This TCR beta chain was documented in a study of cytomegalovirus exposure and HLA in healthy donors. The PCR used 60 Vbeta and 13 Jbeta primers. TCRdb keeps only in-frame clones here, not all; method: immunoSEQ multiplex PCR. Recorded for this sample: under 150,000 clones. The ends lost 0 bases at V and 7 bases at J; junction bases unmatched: 3. Per the germline V gene, CDR1 is SGDLS and CDR2 is YYNGEE. The CDR3 runs to 15 residues. Turning to this clone: As yet, its antigen is unknown.

Findings of the study overall: Several top significant clusters appeared, in a later analysis, to be linked to common viral pathogens. HLA alleles showed associations with around 15,000 TCR beta sequences in a later analysis, at a 0.05 false discovery rate.

Source material: PBMCs. This sequence originates from a man in his forties in good health and CMV-seronegative. This chain links TRBV9 with TRBJ1-6, with 8 positions matching TRBD1. The CDR3 reads CASSVDRGGNSPLHF. The CDR3 nucleotides read TGTGCCAGCAGCGTAGACAGGGGGGGGAATTCACCCCTCCACTTT.